This T cell receptor beta chain was sequenced for a study of cytomegalovirus exposure and HLA in healthy donors. As for the study in general: Of around 400 genotyped donors, about 80% grouped in the Caucasian-associated ancestry cluster.

The CDR3 is 15 amino acids. CDR1 and CDR2 from the germline V gene are KGHSH and LQKENI. Trimming took 0 bases from V and 4 from J; bases not matched to a gene: 1. PCR primers comprised 60 Vbeta and 13 Jbeta primers. TCRdb's table, derived via immunoSEQ multiplex PCR, lists solely in-frame clones and lacks some. The sample has some 150,000 clones, around 80% seen once; the top ten hold about 2%. The chain recombines TRBV18 with TRBJ2-1, with 9 bases matching TRBD2. The clonotype was recovered from a man between 40 and 49 years old in good health and CMV-seronegative. Sequenced sample: PBMCs. The CDR3 sequence: CASSPPSGRYNEQFF. The CDR3 DNA sequence: TGTGCCAGCTCACCACCGAGCGGGAGGTACAATGAGCAGTTCTTC.